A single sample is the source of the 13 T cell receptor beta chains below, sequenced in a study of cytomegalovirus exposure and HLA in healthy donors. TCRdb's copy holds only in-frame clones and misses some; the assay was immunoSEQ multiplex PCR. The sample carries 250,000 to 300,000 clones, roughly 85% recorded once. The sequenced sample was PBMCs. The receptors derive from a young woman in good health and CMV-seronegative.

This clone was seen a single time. CDR3 coding DNA: TGTGCCAGCAGTGATTCCGAGGGAAGGGGCACAGATACGCAGTATTTT. Protein: CASSDSEGRGTDTQYF. This chain joins TRBV2 and TRBJ2-3, with D maybe TRBD2 (5 bases). The CDR3 loop spans 16 amino acids. With 3 bases removed from V and 1 base from J, the gap between germline ends came to 14 bases. Germline V gene data show CDR1 as SNHLY and CDR2 as FYNNEI.

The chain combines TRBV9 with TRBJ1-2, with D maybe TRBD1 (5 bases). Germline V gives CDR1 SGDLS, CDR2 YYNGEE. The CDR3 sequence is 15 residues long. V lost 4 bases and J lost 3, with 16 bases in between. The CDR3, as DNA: TGTGCCAGCAGCTCAGGGACCGGCGGGGACTATGGCTACACCTTC. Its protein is CASSSGTGGDYGYTF.

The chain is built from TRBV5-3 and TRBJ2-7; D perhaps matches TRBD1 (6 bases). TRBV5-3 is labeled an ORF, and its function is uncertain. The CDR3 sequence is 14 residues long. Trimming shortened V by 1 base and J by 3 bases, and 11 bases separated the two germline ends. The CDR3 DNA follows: TGTGCCAGAAGCTTGAGGGGGTGTAGCTACGAGCAGTACTTC. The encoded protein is CARSLRGCSYEQYF.

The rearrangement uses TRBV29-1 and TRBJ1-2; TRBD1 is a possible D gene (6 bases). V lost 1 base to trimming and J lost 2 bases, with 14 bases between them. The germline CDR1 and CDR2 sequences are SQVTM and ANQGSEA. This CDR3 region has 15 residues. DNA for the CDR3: TGCAGCGTTGAAGGGGGGACACGCCGGAACTATGGCTACACCTTC. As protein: CSVEGGTRRNYGYTF.

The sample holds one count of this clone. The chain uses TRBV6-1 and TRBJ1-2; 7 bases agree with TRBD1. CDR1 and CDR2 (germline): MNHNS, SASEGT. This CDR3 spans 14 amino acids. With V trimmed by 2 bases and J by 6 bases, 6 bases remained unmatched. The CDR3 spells CASSESRDRNGYTF. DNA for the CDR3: TGTGCCAGCAGTGAAAGCCGGGACAGAAATGGCTACACCTTC.

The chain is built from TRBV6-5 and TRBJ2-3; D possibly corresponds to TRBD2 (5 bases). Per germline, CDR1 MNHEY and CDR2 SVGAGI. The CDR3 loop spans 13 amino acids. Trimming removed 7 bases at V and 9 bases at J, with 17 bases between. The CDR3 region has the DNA TGTGCCAGCACCCAGCTGGGAGTTGACACGCAGTATTTT. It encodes CASTQLGVDTQYF.

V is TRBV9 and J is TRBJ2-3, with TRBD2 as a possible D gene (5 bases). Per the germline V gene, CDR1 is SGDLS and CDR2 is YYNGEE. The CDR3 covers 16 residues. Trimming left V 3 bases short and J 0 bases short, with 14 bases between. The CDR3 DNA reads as TGTGCCAGCAGCGAGGTGGCGGGTCTTAGCACAGATACGCAGTATTTT. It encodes CASSEVAGLSTDTQYF. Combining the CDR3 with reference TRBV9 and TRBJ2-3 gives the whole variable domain DSGVTQTPKHLITATGQRVTLRCSPRSGDLSVYWYQQSLDQGLQFLIQYYNGEERAKGNILERFSAQQFPDLHSELNLSSLELGDSALYFCASSEVAGLSTDTQYFGPGTRLTVL.

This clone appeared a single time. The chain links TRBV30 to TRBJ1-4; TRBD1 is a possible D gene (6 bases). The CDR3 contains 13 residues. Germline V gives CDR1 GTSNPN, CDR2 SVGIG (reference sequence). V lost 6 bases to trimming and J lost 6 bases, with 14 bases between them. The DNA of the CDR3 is TGTGCCTGCCCGGGACACCGGTATGAAAAACTGTTTTTT. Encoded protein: CACPGHRYEKLFF.

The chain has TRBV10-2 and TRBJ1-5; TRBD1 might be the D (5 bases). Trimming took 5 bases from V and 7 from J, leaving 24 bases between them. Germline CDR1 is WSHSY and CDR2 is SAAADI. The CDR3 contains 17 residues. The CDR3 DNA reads TGCGCCAGCAGTATGCGGGACGGGGGAGGATCAGGACAGCCCCAGCATTTT. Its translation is CASSMRDGGGSGQPQHF.

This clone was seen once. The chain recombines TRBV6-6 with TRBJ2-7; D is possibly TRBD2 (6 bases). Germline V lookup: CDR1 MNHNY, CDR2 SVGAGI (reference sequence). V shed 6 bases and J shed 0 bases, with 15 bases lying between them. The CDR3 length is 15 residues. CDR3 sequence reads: CASSYPRGSSYEQYF. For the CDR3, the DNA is TGTGCCAGCAGCTACCCCCGGGGGAGCTCCTACGAGCAGTACTTC.

The chain's CDR3 is CASSLGLPSWTDTQYF. The CDR3 region has the DNA TGTGCCAGCAGTTTGGGACTTCCCTCCTGGACAGATACGCAGTATTTT. The V call is TRBV6-5, the J call TRBJ2-3; tentative D call: TRBD2 (6 bases). V was pared by 4 bases and J by 3 bases, with 17 bases between. This CDR3 is built from 16 residues. CDR1 MNHEY and CDR2 SVGAGI come from the germline V gene.

This CDR3 reads CASSQRQGYEQYF. The DNA for the CDR3 is TGTGCCAGCTCACAAAGACAGGGCTACGAGCAGTACTTC. The rearrangement links TRBV18 to TRBJ2-7, with TRBD1 matching 7 bases. The V segment lost 4 bases and the J segment 3 bases; nucleotides outside the gene matches: 3. The CDR3 has 13 residues. Germline V gives CDR1 KGHSH, CDR2 LQKENI.

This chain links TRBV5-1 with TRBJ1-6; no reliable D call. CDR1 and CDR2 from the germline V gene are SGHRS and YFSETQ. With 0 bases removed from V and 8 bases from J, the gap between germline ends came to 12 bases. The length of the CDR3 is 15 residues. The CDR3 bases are TGCGCCAGCAGCTTGGGGTCAGGTATGGATTCACCCCTCCACTTT. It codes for CASSLGSGMDSPLHF. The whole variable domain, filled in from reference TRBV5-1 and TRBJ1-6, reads KAGVTQTPRYLIKTRGQQVTLSCSPISGHRSVSWYQQTPGQGLQFLFEYFSETQRNKGNFPGRFSGRQFSNSRSEMNVSTLELGDSALYLCASSLGSGMDSPLHFGNGTRLTVT.